This entry features one T cell receptor beta chain sequence. There are many counts of this clonotype. What this receptor recognizes is not known. No much larger clone is present one base from it, and per-base qualities are unavailable. The library was generated by 5' RACE. Reads for this sample came from an Illumina HiSeq 2500. A second PCR of about 6 to 12 cycles was run with a J-beta primer mix and a sample-barcoded 5' primer. A template-switch 5' adaptor carrying 12 random nucleotides introduced a unique molecular identifier onto each TCR beta cDNA molecule. At least 2.5 million CDR3-containing paired-end reads were obtained from each sample. First-strand cDNA synthesis was performed from all RNA using the Mint cDNA synthesis kit, with priming by a TRBC-specific oligonucleotide. After uracil-DNA glycosylase treatment, a first 18-cycle PCR used universal primers M1SS and BC2_uni_R on all cDNA. The study's processing was this. For normalization, 1 million high-quality reads were randomly selected from each sample, with every read carrying a distinct molecular identifier. Instead of being binned into consensus sequences, reads that shared molecular identifiers were thrown out. MiTCR, with a Q25 quality threshold and the strictest error-elimination algorithm, was used for CDR3 identification, clonotype clustering and error correction. A nonparametric unseen species model with Euler transformation was used to estimate a lower bound on total TCR beta diversity. The public reads were reprocessed in TCRdb via fastp at Q25 and MiXCR, keeping in-frame beta chains. Entries are consolidated by CDR3 protein sequence, retaining the most common genes and DNA. TCRdb assigned the V and J calls; the authors' analysis was not used. This sample lists hundreds of thousands of distinct CDR3 sequences; roughly 53% were detected once. The top ten clones comprise about two fifths of the sample.

The sample comes from a study of blood T cells in healthy people across ages (dated by TCRdb to 2014 to 2015). Study-wide context: Template switching captured roughly one uniquely barcoded TCR beta cDNA molecule per two T cells in model experiments. To track age-related changes in TCR beta repertoire diversity, the study relied on deep sequencing normalized with unique cDNA molecular identifiers. The donors were divided into four age groups: young (average roughly 17 years), middle-aged (approximately 42), aged (approximately 59) and long-lived (more than 75). To avoid experimental bias, donors of different ages were distributed randomly across sequencing lanes. Using the same blood draw, the study looked at two additional independent replicas of 1 million unique cDNA reads for two donors, one aged 18 to 29 and the other aged 80 or older.

From the cysteine through the phenylalanine, the CDR3 covers 15 amino acids. This entry keeps only the CDR3 DNA: 45 bases, framed from base 1. CDR1 SNHLY and CDR2 FYNNEI were looked up in the germline V gene. Between the V and J ends, shortened by 5 bases and 1 base respectively, the junction contains 11 bases. The donors were roughly 39 Caucasian individuals from Russia, aged 6 to 90 years, who were systemically healthy. Around 10 milliliters of peripheral blood were collected from each donor into EDTA-treated Vacutainer tubes. PBMCs were isolated by Ficoll-Paque density-gradient centrifugation, with at least 7 million obtained per sample. Trizol reagent was used to extract total RNA from the PBMCs, yielding at least 6 micrograms per sample. The percentages of naive CD45RAhigh/CD27high T cells were determined by flow cytometry on a PBMC aliquot from every donor. Here is what the overall study found, with its caveats: The long-lived group showed more naive CD4+ T cells, fewer expanded clones and increased TCR diversity than the aged group, suggesting age selection. Estimates of total diversity based on one million sequenced T cells were regarded as lower bounds and as underestimates. A strong correlation was found between observed TCR beta diversity and the percentage of naive T cells measured by flow cytometry. As age increased, observed TCR beta diversity per million T cells dropped in a roughly linear way, and a significant reduction was already evident by age about 40. The CMV infection status of donors was not known, potentially confounding age-related changes in expanded clonotypes. Conclusive comparison of naive and antigen-experienced compartments was prevented by the profiling of bulk unsorted PBMCs.

The receptor's source is a man between 60 and 75 years old in good health. Sequencing was performed on blood. Recombination linked TRBV2 to TRBJ2-2; the D gene is perhaps TRBD2, on 6 matching bases. The CDR3 protein: CASSYLARNTGELFF. The bases are TGTGCCAGCAGTTACCTAGCGCGGAACACCGGGGAGCTGTTTTTT.